Below, 20 T cell receptor beta chains from the same sample are listed, as sequenced in a study of response to subunit inactivated influenza vaccine listed by TCRdb under 2018. Libraries were made using RT-PCR. The sequencer listed for this sample is Illumina HiSeq 2500. In-frame beta chains were kept once TCRdb had trimmed the public reads at Q25 with fastp and called clones with MiXCR. Rows are unified per CDR3 protein, each entry keeping the most common DNA and genes. Counted in this sample were around 790,000 distinct CDR3 sequences; 20% to 25% of them appeared once. The ten largest clones take up roughly 10% of the sample. Sample: PBMCs from blood, taken less than 6 days after vaccination. Receptors originate from a man aged 45 to 65 who received an inactivated influenza vaccine. Donor details come from another sample of the same person, matched by shared clones.

This clonotype was seen many times. The chain uses TRBV18 and TRBJ2-2; TRBD2 matches 9 bases. Germline CDR1 and CDR2: KGHSH and LQKENI. The CDR3 consists of 16 residues. J was trimmed by 6 bases and V by 2 bases; bases with no gene match: 7. CDR3 DNA: TGTGCCAGCTCACCAGTTGGTAGCGGGAGTTCCGGGGAGCTGTTTTTT. Translated: CASSPVGSGSSGELFF.

The chain employs TRBV7-8 and TRBJ2-5; TRBD1 is a possible D gene (5 bases). The CDR3 has 14 amino acids. The V gene's germline CDR1 is SGHVS and CDR2 FQNEAQ. Trimming took off 2 bases at V and 4 bases at J, with 11 bases between the two ends. The chain's CDR3 is CASSLSGSPETQYF. The CDR3 DNA is TGTGCCAGCAGCTTATCAGGGTCCCCAGAGACCCAGTACTTC.

This clonotype was observed many times. The V gene is TRBV7-3, the J gene TRBJ2-3; 7 nucleotides line up with TRBD2. Trimming at V came to 5 bases and at J to 3 bases, leaving 5 bases not matched to a gene. Germline V lookup: CDR1 SGHTA, CDR2 FQGTGA. There are 14 residues in the CDR3. The CDR3 nucleotides read TGTGCCAGCAGCGAGGGGACTAATACAGATACGCAGTATTTT. Translation: CASSEGTNTDTQYF. Variable domain in full (rest from reference TRBV7-3 and TRBJ2-3): GAGVSQTPSNKVTEKGKYVELRCDPISGHTALYWYRQSLGQGPEFLIYFQGTGAADDSGLPNDRFFAVRPEGSVSTLKIQRTERGDSAVYLCASSEGTNTDTQYFGPGTRLTVL.

A few counts support this clonotype. The rearrangement uses TRBV5-1 and TRBJ1-2, with TRBD1 identical over 8 bases. Germline V lookup: CDR1 SGHRS, CDR2 YFSETQ. CDR3 length: 16 amino acids. Trimming took 0 bases from V and 5 from J; bases not matched to a gene: 9. The CDR3 protein is CASSLEGTGAPYGYTF. The CDR3 region has the DNA TGCGCCAGCAGCTTGGAGGGGACAGGTGCACCGTATGGCTACACCTTC.

This sequence joins TRBV12-3 or TRBV12-4 and TRBJ2-7, with 8 positions matching TRBD1. Unmatched junction bases numbered 7, after V lost 6 bases and J lost 6 bases. CDR3 length: 13 amino acids. CDR3 sequence: CASSKTTGVEQYF. The CDR3, as DNA: TGTGCCAGCAGCAAAACGACAGGGGTCGAGCAGTACTTC.

At least ten counts were recorded for this clonotype. The chain is built from TRBV4-3 and TRBJ2-4, with D perhaps assigned TRBD1 or TRBD2 (5 bases each). V gave up 1 base and J gave up 3 bases, with 10 bases separating them. This CDR3 contains 15 residues. The germline gives CDR1 LGHNA, CDR2 YSLEER. The CDR3 coding sequence is TGCGCCAGCAGCCAAGGAGGGGATGGCAAAAACATTCAGTACTTC. This encodes CASSQGGDGKNIQYF.

This clonotype was recorded many times. The junction differs from germline at one of its ends, possibly a read error. The chain combines TRBV5-1 with TRBJ2-1, with 7 bases that match TRBD2. Germline CDR1 reads SGHRS; CDR2 reads YFSETQ. The CDR3 covers 15 residues. The DNA for the CDR3 is TGTGCCAGCAGCCTAGCTAGCGGAACTTACAATGAGCAGTTCTTC. Translated, it gives CASSLASGTYNEQFF.

The V call is TRBV24-1, the J call TRBJ2-2, with D unresolved. Trimming removed 5 bases at V and 0 bases at J, with 6 bases between. Germline CDR1 and CDR2: KGHDR and SFDVKD. CDR3 length: 14 residues. CDR3 amino acids: CATSASSNTGELFF. The CDR3 nucleotides are TGTGCCACCAGTGCGTCATCGAACACCGGGGAGCTGTTTTTT.

V is TRBV20-1 and J is TRBJ1-5; 8 bases map to TRBD1. Germline assignment: CDR1 DFQATT and CDR2 SNEGSKA (reference sequence). This CDR3 contains 14 residues. V shed 5 bases and J 0 bases; nucleotides not matched to a gene: 3. The CDR3 loop reads CSALDRGSNQPQHF. CDR3 coding DNA: TGCAGTGCTCTAGACAGGGGTAGCAATCAGCCCCAGCATTTT.

V usage is TRBV11-3 and J usage is TRBJ1-1; 7 bases agree with TRBD1. CDR1 SGHNT and CDR2 YENEEA come from the germline V gene. The CDR3 has 13 residues. Germline trimming cut 6 bases from V and 3 bases from J; bases unmatched to any gene: 4. The CDR3 loop is CASSNRGDTEAFF. The CDR3 DNA is TGTGCCAGCAGTAACAGGGGCGACACTGAAGCTTTCTTT.

The chain has TRBV18 and TRBJ1-5; D is unclear. The ends were cut back, 4 bases at V and 4 bases at J, with 8 bases in the middle. Looked up from germline, CDR1 is KGHSH and CDR2 is LQKENI. This CDR3 is 13 amino acids long. Here the CDR3 reads CASSRNDNQPQHF. For the CDR3, the DNA is TGTGCCAGCTCACGAAACGATAATCAGCCCCAGCATTTT.

The rearrangement links TRBV24-1 to TRBJ2-7, with 8 positions matching TRBD1. Germline V CDR1 and CDR2: KGHDR, SFDVKD. The CDR3 length is 14 residues. Trimming at V came to 5 bases and at J to 3 bases, leaving 5 bases not matched to a gene. Written as DNA, the CDR3 is TGTGCCACCAGTGCCGGACAGGGCTTCTACGAGCAGTACTTC. Translation: CATSAGQGFYEQYF.

This clonotype was seen only a few times. J is TRBJ2-5 and V is TRBV12-3 or TRBV12-4, with 8 bases matching TRBD1. Trimming at V came to 5 bases and at J to 3 bases, leaving 5 bases not matched to a gene. The CDR3 sequence is 14 residues long. Here the CDR3 reads CASSPQTGEETQYF. DNA of the CDR3: TGTGCCAGCAGTCCTCAGACAGGGGAAGAGACCCAGTACTTC.

The chain combines TRBV18 with TRBJ2-5; D gene unclear. Germline CDR1 reads KGHSH; CDR2 reads LQKENI. Between the trimmed V and J ends, which lost 0 bases and 2 bases, there was a span of 7 bases. CDR3 size: 14 residues. CDR3 bases: TGTGCCAGCTCACCACCGCACAGACAAGAGACCCAGTACTTC. Translation gives CASSPPHRQETQYF.

This clonotype was seen repeatedly, ten times or more. This chain joins TRBV2 and TRBJ1-1; D remains ambiguous. The V gene lost 5 bases and the J gene lost 1 base, with 8 bases spanning the gap. The CDR3 length is 13 residues. Germline V lookup: CDR1 SNHLY, CDR2 FYNNEI. The CDR3 loop is CASSTRQNTEAFF. In nucleotides, the CDR3 is TGTGCCAGCAGTACCAGACAGAACACTGAAGCTTTCTTT.

The chain carries TRBV7-8 and TRBJ2-2; 7 positions match TRBD2. This CDR3 has 17 residues. Germline values: CDR1 SGHVS, CDR2 FQNEAQ. V lost 4 bases, J lost 3 bases, and 11 bases stayed unmatched. This CDR3 is CASSSLTSPGHTGELFF. The CDR3 nucleotides read TGTGCCAGCAGCTCCTTGACTAGCCCCGGGCACACCGGGGAGCTGTTTTTT.

This chain connects TRBV12-3 or TRBV12-4 to TRBJ2-3; D gene ambiguous. This CDR3 has 16 residues. V was pared by 5 bases and J by 0 bases, with 15 bases between. CDR3 nucleotide sequence: TGTGCCAGCAGTCCCTACGCTCGGTCTAGCACAGATACGCAGTATTTT. This encodes CASSPYARSSTDTQYF.

The chain recombines TRBV7-2 with TRBJ2-1, with 16 bases fitting TRBD2. The CDR3 spans 15 residues. CDR1 and CDR2 from the germline V gene are SGHTA and FQGNSA. Trimming cost V 4 bases and J 9 bases; bases outside gene matches: 3. DNA for the CDR3: TGTGCCAGCAGCTCGGGACTAGCGGGGGGGCCTGAGCAGTTCTTC. Translated, it gives CASSSGLAGGPEQFF.

This clonotype was recorded a few times. The CDR3 DNA reads TGTGCCAGCAGCTCTTCAGGGGCCCTTGCATACAATGAGCAGTTCTTC. The encoded protein is CASSSSGALAYNEQFF. V and J are TRBV7-2 and TRBJ2-1; TRBD1 is a possible D gene (6 bases). V was clipped by 4 bases and J by 4 bases, with 17 bases between them. This CDR3 region has 16 residues. Germline V gene sequence: CDR1 SGHTA, CDR2 FQGNSA.

At least ten counts were recorded for this clonotype. This chain links TRBV20-1 with TRBJ2-3; perhaps D is TRBD1 or TRBD2 (5 bases each). The CDR3 is 15 amino acids. In germline, CDR1 is DFQATT, CDR2 SNEGSKA (reference sequence). The V and J ends lost 6 bases and 0 bases respectively, with 16 bases between them. CDR3 coding DNA: TGCAGTGCGGAGGACATTTATACTAGCACAGATACGCAGTATTTT. Its protein product is CSAEDIYTSTDTQYF.